A single sample is the source of the 20 T cell receptor beta chains below, sequenced in a study of cytomegalovirus exposure and HLA in healthy donors. Clones were read by immunoSEQ multiplex PCR, and TCRdb kept only the in-frame ones, dropping some. The repertoire holds 110,000 to 150,000 clones, with approximately 94% as singletons. Material: PBMCs. The source of these receptors is a man younger than 35 in good health and CMV-seropositive.

The chain is built from TRBV10-3 and TRBJ2-7, with 7 bases matching TRBD2. This CDR3 has 12 residues. The J segment lost 4 bases and the V segment lost 6 bases, leaving 3 bases of the junction unmatched. Per germline, CDR1 ENHRY and CDR2 SYGVKD. CDR3 loop: CAIRGSGYEQYF. As DNA, the CDR3 is TGTGCCATCAGGGGTAGCGGGTACGAGCAGTACTTC.

The chain carries TRBV5-1 and TRBJ2-3, with no clear D. This CDR3 has 14 residues. In germline, CDR1 is SGHRS, CDR2 YFSETQ. The germline V and J ends were trimmed by 1 base and 2 bases, with 8 bases remaining between them. The CDR3 nucleotides read TGCGCCAGCAGCTTGCAGCGCCACACAGATACGCAGTATTTT. This gives the protein CASSLQRHTDTQYF.

The chain joins TRBV15 to TRBJ2-7, with 8 bases fitting TRBD1. V trimming: 11 bases; J trimming: 4 bases; junction bases outside the gene matches: 10. Germline values: CDR1 LNHNV, CDR2 YYDKDF (reference sequence). CDR3 length equals 13 residues. CDR3 region: CAAGQGPAYEQYF. The CDR3 DNA sequence: TGTGCCGCCGGACAGGGCCCCGCTTACGAGCAGTACTTC.

The chain carries TRBV30 and TRBJ1-2, with 8 nucleotides matching TRBD1. The CDR3 has 14 residues. Trimming took 2 bases from V and 5 from J; bases not matched to a gene: 7. Germline loops: CDR1 GTSNPN, CDR2 SVGIG (reference sequence). This CDR3 reads CAWSRRDRSYGYTF. The CDR3 region has the DNA TGTGCCTGGAGTAGACGGGACAGGTCTTATGGCTACACCTTC.

This chain connects TRBV7-8 to TRBJ2-2, with D uncertain. Trimming shortened V by 5 bases and J by 6 bases, and 16 bases separated the two germline ends. CDR3 length: 15 residues. Germline loops: CDR1 SGHVS, CDR2 FQNEAQ. The CDR3 coding sequence is TGTGCCAGCAGCCGAGACTCATATCGGGCCGGGGAGCTGTTTTTT. As protein: CASSRDSYRAGELFF.

This chain links TRBV5-1 with TRBJ2-1; 10 bases line up with TRBD2. J gave up 5 bases and V 3 bases, and 5 bases lay outside the gene matches. Germline V lookup: CDR1 SGHRS, CDR2 YFSETQ. The CDR3 runs 15 residues. CDR3 sequence (DNA): TGCGCCAGCAGCTCAACTAGCGGGACTAACAATGAGCAGTTCTTC. Translating it yields CASSSTSGTNNEQFF.

The chain has TRBV19 and TRBJ1-1, with D unclear. The CDR3 sequence is 14 residues long. Per germline, CDR1 LNHDA and CDR2 SQIVND (reference sequence). The V gene lost 0 bases and the J gene lost 5 bases, with 10 bases spanning the gap. In nucleotides, the CDR3 is TGTGCCAGTAGTATAGATCCGGCGGGTACTGAAGCTTTCTTT. Its protein is CASSIDPAGTEAFF.

CDR3 residues: CASSMREIYSNQPQHF. The CDR3 nucleotides are TGTGCCAGTAGTATGAGGGAAATTTATAGCAATCAGCCCCAGCATTTT. V usage is TRBV19 and J usage is TRBJ1-5; D is unclear. Germline lookup yields CDR1 LNHDA and CDR2 SQIVND (reference sequence). This CDR3 spans 16 amino acids. V lost 3 bases and J lost 0, with 12 bases in between.

V gene TRBV11-1 combines with J gene TRBJ2-1, with TRBD1 matching over 7 bases. Germline V gene data show CDR1 as SGHAT and CDR2 as FQDESV (reference sequence). This CDR3 contains 13 residues. The junction had 2 bases not matched to a gene; V was cut back by 1 base and J by 8 bases. The chain's CDR3 is CASSLGQGHEQFF. The CDR3 DNA follows: TGTGCCAGCAGCTTAGGACAGGGCCATGAGCAGTTCTTC.

The gene calls are TRBV11-2 and TRBJ2-7; 7 bases align to TRBD2. Losses at the gene ends were 7 bases for V and 0 bases for J; bases not matched to a gene: 12. Per germline, CDR1 SGHAT and CDR2 FQNNGV. The CDR3 extends over 16 amino acids. Here the CDR3 reads CASTASGVGISYEQYF. CDR3 nucleotides: TGTGCCAGCACGGCTAGCGGAGTGGGGATCTCCTACGAGCAGTACTTC. The full variable domain, completed using reference TRBV11-2 and TRBJ2-7, is EAGVAQSPRYKIIEKRQSVAFWCNPISGHATLYWYQQILGQGPKLLIQFQNNGVVDDSQLPKDRFSAERLKGVDSTLKIQPAKLEDSAVYLCASTASGVGISYEQYFGPGTRLTVT.

This clone was recorded only once. V and J are TRBV30 and TRBJ2-1, with 14 nucleotides matching TRBD2. Germline CDR1 and CDR2: GTSNPN and SVGIG (reference sequence). The trim removed 1 base at V and 9 bases at J, leaving 5 bases unmatched. The CDR3 has 15 amino acids. This chain's CDR3 is CAWSAQTSGRGEQFF. The CDR3 coding sequence is TGTGCCTGGAGTGCTCAGACTAGCGGGAGGGGTGAGCAGTTCTTC. The whole variable domain, remainder taken from reference TRBV30 and TRBJ2-1, is SQTIHQWPATLVQPVGSPLSLECTVEGTSNPNLYWYRQAAGRGLQLLFYSVGIGQISSEVPQNLSASRPQDRQFILSSKKLLLSDSGFYLCAWSAQTSGRGEQFFGPGTRLTVL.

V and J are TRBV27 and TRBJ1-1, with D hard to call. This CDR3 contains 14 residues. CDR1 and CDR2 (germline): MNHEY, SMNVEV (reference sequence). V was clipped by 3 bases and J by 2 bases, with 10 bases between them. The DNA of the CDR3 is TGTGCCAGCAGTTTGCAGAACCCTAACACTGAAGCTTTCTTT. This translates into CASSLQNPNTEAFF.

The chain is built from TRBV5-1 and TRBJ2-7; 9 bases fit TRBD1. Trimming took 5 bases from V and 6 from J; bases not matched to a gene: 6. The CDR3 consists of 13 residues. CDR1 and CDR2 from the germline V gene are SGHRS and YFSETQ. DNA of the CDR3: TGCGCCAGCAGGGGGGACAGGGTCTCCGAGCAGTACTTC. This gives the protein CASRGDRVSEQYF.

The V and J genes are TRBV5-4 and TRBJ1-5, with TRBD1 identical over 9 bases. Unmatched junction bases numbered 7, after V lost 4 bases and J lost 11 bases. Germline CDR1 SGHNT, CDR2 YYREEE (reference sequence). The length of the CDR3 is 13 residues. CDR3 sequence reads: CASSLQGAKAQHF. CDR3 sequence (DNA): TGTGCCAGCAGCCTACAGGGGGCGAAGGCCCAGCATTTT.

V gene TRBV7-9 combines with J gene TRBJ2-1, with 15 bases lining up with TRBD2. The length of the CDR3 is 15 residues. J gave up 7 bases and V 6 bases, and 4 bases lay outside the gene matches. The germline V gene has CDR1 SEHNR and CDR2 FQNEAQ (reference sequence). This CDR3 reads CASRTGTSGRNEQFF. The CDR3 bases are TGTGCCAGCAGGACTGGGACTAGCGGGAGGAATGAGCAGTTCTTC.

This sequence joins TRBV5-5 and TRBJ1-5, with D tentatively TRBD1 (6 bases). The CDR3 is made up of 15 amino acids. Germline V gene data show CDR1 as SGHKS and CDR2 as YYEKEE (reference sequence). With 3 bases removed from V and 3 bases from J, the gap between germline ends came to 13 bases. The CDR3 reads CASSWGRGANQPQHF. DNA for the CDR3: TGTGCCAGCAGCTGGGGGCGGGGGGCCAATCAGCCCCAGCATTTT.

The chain carries TRBV29-1 and TRBJ1-1, with 9 bases fitting TRBD1. Germline CDR1 is SQVTM and CDR2 is ANQGSEA. This CDR3 region has 13 residues. With V trimmed by 7 bases and J by 7 bases, 10 bases remained unmatched. Here the CDR3 DNA reads TGCAGCGGCATCTGGACAGGGGTGTTTGAAGCTTTCTTT. This codes for CSGIWTGVFEAFF.

The rearrangement uses TRBV28 and TRBJ1-5; possible D gene TRBD1, 6 bases. This CDR3 comprises 15 residues. The V end lost 4 bases, the J end lost 3 bases, and 13 bases lay between the germline ends. Germline V CDR1 and CDR2: MDHEN, SYDVKM. CDR3: CASSYTGLNNQPQHF. The CDR3 nucleotides read TGTGCCAGCAGTTATACAGGGTTAAACAATCAGCCCCAGCATTTT.

This chain uses TRBV7-3 with TRBJ2-3, with 10 bases lining up with TRBD2. CDR3 length: 15 amino acids. V shed 4 bases, J shed 2 bases, and the junction held 3 bases outside the gene matches. CDR1 and CDR2 from the germline V gene are SGHTA and FQGTGA. As DNA, the CDR3 is TGTGCCAGCAGCTCAGCGGGAGGGGTCACAGATACGCAGTATTTT. Translated, it gives CASSSAGGVTDTQYF. Full variable domain (remainder filled in from reference TRBV7-3 and TRBJ2-3): GAGVSQTPSNKVTEKGKYVELRCDPISGHTALYWYRQSLGQGPEFLIYFQGTGAADDSGLPNDRFFAVRPEGSVSTLKIQRTERGDSAVYLCASSSAGGVTDTQYFGPGTRLTVL.

The J gene is TRBJ2-3, the V gene TRBV5-1; 10 bases map to TRBD1. In germline, CDR1 is SGHRS, CDR2 YFSETQ. The CDR3 runs 16 residues. Trimming at V came to 0 bases and at J to 2 bases, leaving 3 bases not matched to a gene. The CDR3 nucleotides read TGCGCCAGCAGCTTGGGGGGACAGGGGCCCACAGATACGCAGTATTTT. Its protein is CASSLGGQGPTDTQYF.